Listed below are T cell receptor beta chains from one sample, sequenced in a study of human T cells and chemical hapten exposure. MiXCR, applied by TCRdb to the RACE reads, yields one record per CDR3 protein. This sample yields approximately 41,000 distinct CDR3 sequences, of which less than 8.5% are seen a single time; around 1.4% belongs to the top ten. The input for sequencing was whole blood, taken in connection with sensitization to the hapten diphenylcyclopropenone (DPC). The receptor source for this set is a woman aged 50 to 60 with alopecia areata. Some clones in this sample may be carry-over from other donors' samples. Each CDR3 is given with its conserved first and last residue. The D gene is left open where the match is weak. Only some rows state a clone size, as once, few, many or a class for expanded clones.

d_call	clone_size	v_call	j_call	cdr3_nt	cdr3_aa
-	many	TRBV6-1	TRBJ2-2	TGTGCCAGCAGTGAAGTGGGCCGCAGACTGAACACCGGGGAGCTGTTTTTT	CASSEVGRRLNTGELFF
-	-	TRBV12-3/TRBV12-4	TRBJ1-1	TGTGCCAGCAGCCCCCGCGGGGAGAACACTGAAGCTTTATTT	CASSPRGENTEALF
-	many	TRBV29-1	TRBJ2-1	TGCAGCGTTGAAGAAGGGCTAAACAATGAGCAGTTCTTC	CSVEEGLNNEQFF
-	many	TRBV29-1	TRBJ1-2	TGCAGCGTTGACCCCACTTCAGGGTCGGAGGGCTACACCTTC	CSVDPTSGSEGYTF
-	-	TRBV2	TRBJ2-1	TGTGCCAGCAGTGAGACGGGTGAGCAGTTCTTC	CASSETGEQFF
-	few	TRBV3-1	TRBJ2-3	TGTGCCAGCAGTTCTACCAAGAAGGCAGATACGCAGTATTTT	CASSSTKKADTQYF
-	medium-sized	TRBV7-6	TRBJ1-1	TGTGCCAGCAGCCAGAGGGTGAACACTGAAGCTTTCTTT	CASSQRVNTEAFF
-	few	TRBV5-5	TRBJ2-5	TGTGCCAGCAGCCCGGGACTGCCGGGGACCCAGTACTTC	CASSPGLPGTQYF
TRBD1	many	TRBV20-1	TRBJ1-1	TGCAGTGCTAGAGAGGGACAGAGGGCTTTCTTT	CSAREGQRAFF
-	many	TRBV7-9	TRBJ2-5	TGTGCCAGCAGCTTTACTGGAGGTGGGAAAGAGACCCAGTACTTC	CASSFTGGGKETQYF
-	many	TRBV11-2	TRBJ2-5	TGTGCCAGCAGCCCTGGAGTTTTGGAGACCCAGTACTTC	CASSPGVLETQYF
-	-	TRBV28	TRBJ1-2	TGTGCCAGCAGTTCGAGCAGATATGGCTACACCTTC	CASSSSRYGYTF
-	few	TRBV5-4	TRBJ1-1	TGTGCCAGCAGCTTGAACAGGGACCCGAACACTGAAGCTTTCTTT	CASSLNRDPNTEAFF
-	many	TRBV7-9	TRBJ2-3	TGTGCCAGCAGCTTAGGAGCCACAGCTAGCACAGATACGCAGTATTTT	CASSLGATASTDTQYF
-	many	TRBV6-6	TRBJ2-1	TGTGCCAGCAGTTCCACCGACCCCTGGGATGAGCAGTTCTTC	CASSSTDPWDEQFF
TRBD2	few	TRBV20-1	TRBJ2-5	TGCAGTGCTAGCCCCGCGGGAGGGAGAAAGACCCAGTACTTC	CSASPAGGRKTQYF
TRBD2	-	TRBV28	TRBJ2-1	TGTGCCAGCAGTTTAGCGGGAGTGGACAATGAGCAGTTCTTC	CASSLAGVDNEQFF
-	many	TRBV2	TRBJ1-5	TGTGCCAGCACCACTCTTCAGGGGCTGGGCAATCAGCCCCAGCATTTT	CASTTLQGLGNQPQHF
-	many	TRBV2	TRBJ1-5	TGTGCCAGCAGCTCCCACAGGGGCAATCAGCCCCAGCATTTT	CASSSHRGNQPQHF
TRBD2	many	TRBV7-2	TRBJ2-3	TGTGCCAGCAGCATCTCCGGGACTAGGGTCCGGGCGCAGTATTTT	CASSISGTRVRAQYF
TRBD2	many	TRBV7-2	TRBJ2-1	TGTGCCAGCAGTAACGGACTAGCGGGTAATGAGCAGTTCTTC	CASSNGLAGNEQFF
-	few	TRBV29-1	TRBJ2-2	TGCAGCGTTGGGTCCGGGGGGGAGCTGTTTTTT	CSVGSGGELFF
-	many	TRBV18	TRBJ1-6	TGTGCCAGCTCACCGGGGCAAGTTGGGACCCTCCACTTT	CASSPGQVGTLHF
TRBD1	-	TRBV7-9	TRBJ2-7	TGTGCCAGCAGTCCTGCGACAGGGAGACCCTACGAGCAGTACTTC	CASSPATGRPYEQYF
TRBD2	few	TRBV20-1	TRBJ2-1	TGCAGTGCTAGAGCAGTGGGAGGGAGCTCCTACAATGAGCAGTTCTTC	CSARAVGGSSYNEQFF
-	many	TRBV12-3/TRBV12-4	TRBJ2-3	TGTGCCAGCCATCGAGCCAACACGCAGTATTTT	CASHRANTQYF
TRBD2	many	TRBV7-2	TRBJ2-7	TGTGCCAGCAGCTTAACAGCGGGAGGACCCCACGAGCAGTACTTC	CASSLTAGGPHEQYF
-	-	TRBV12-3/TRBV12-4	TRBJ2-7	TGTGCCAGCAGCGCCCGGGGTTACTCTCTCTACGAGCAGTACTTC	CASSARGYSLYEQYF
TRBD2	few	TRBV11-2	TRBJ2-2	TGTGCCAGCAGCCGGGAGGCACTGAACACCGGGGAGCTGTTTTTT	CASSREALNTGELFF
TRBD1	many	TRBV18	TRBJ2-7	TGTGCCAGCTCGGGCACCGGACAGGGGTACGAGCAGTACTTC	CASSGTGQGYEQYF
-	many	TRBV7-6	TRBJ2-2	TGTGCCAGCAGCTTTGGCAGGGTTAACACCGGGGAGCTGTTTTTT	CASSFGRVNTGELFF
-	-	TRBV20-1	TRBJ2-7	TGCAGTGCTACGTGGCAACGGGGTACCGGAGAGCAGTACTTC	CSATWQRGTGEQYF
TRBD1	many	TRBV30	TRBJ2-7	TGTGCCTGGAGCCCGACAGGGACCGAGCAGTACTTC	CAWSPTGTEQYF
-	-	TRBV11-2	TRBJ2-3	TGTGCCAGCAGCTTAGGCATACTACGGGATACGCAGTATTTT	CASSLGILRDTQYF
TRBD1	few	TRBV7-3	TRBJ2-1	TGTGCCAGCAGCCCACAGGGGGGACTTACCTACAATGAGCAGTTCTTC	CASSPQGGLTYNEQFF
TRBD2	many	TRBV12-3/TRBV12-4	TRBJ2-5	TGTGCCACCAGCCGGACTAGCGGGCGTTCCAGCCAAGAGACCCAGTACTTC	CATSRTSGRSSQETQYF
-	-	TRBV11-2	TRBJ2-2	TGTGCCAGCAGCTTTATCCGGACCGGGGAGCTGTTTTTT	CASSFIRTGELFF
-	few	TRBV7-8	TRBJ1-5	TGTGCCAGCAGCTTGTCCGGGAAGGCTCAGCCCCAGCATTTT	CASSLSGKAQPQHF
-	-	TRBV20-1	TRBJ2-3	TGCAGTGCGAGGGTCCCAGATACGCAGTATTTT	CSARVPDTQYF
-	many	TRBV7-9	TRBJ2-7	TGTGCCAGCACCGGATGGGACTACGAGCAGTACTTC	CASTGWDYEQYF
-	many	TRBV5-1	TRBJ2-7	TGCGCCAGCAGCTTGGAACGTCGATACGAGCAGTACTTC	CASSLERRYEQYF
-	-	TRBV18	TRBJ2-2	TGTGCCAGCTCACCTGATCGGAAGAACACCGGGGAGCTGTTTTTT	CASSPDRKNTGELFF
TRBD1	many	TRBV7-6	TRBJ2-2	TGTGCCAGCAGCTTAGTAACGCAGGGGGCGAACACCGGGGAGCTGTTTTTT	CASSLVTQGANTGELFF
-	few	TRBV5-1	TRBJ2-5	TGCGCCAGCAGCTTGGGTAGGGAGACCCAGTACTTC	CASSLGRETQYF
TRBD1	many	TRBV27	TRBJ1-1	TGTGCCAGCAGTATCCCGACAGGGAAGACTACTGAAGCTTTCTTT	CASSIPTGKTTEAFF
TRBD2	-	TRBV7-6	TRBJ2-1	TGTGCCAGCAGCCCGGGACTAGCGGGAGCATCTAATGAGCAGTTCTTC	CASSPGLAGASNEQFF